The clone carrying this T cell receptor beta chain was seen just once. The study ran its PCR with 60 Vbeta and 13 Jbeta primers. The data were produced by immunoSEQ multiplex PCR, yet TCRdb's version contains in-frame clones alone and is incomplete. This table holds 120,000 to 150,000 clones, roughly 80% found once. This entry comes from a study of cytomegalovirus exposure and HLA in healthy donors. V lost 0 bases and J lost 7, with 4 bases in between. The CDR3 length is 11 residues. Per the germline V gene, CDR1 is SGHTS and CDR2 is YDEGEE. This clonotype originated in a man in his forties in good health and CMV-seropositive. Material: PBMCs. The rearrangement uses TRBV5-8 and TRBJ1-1; D is unclear. The CDR3 loop reads CASSLAGEAFF. CDR3 nucleotides: TGTGCCAGCAGCTTGGCGGGTGAAGCTTTCTTT. Combining the CDR3 with reference TRBV5-8 and TRBJ1-1 gives the whole variable domain EAGVTQSPTHLIKTRGQQATLRCSPISGHTSVYWYQQALGLGLQFLLWYDEGEERNRGNFPPRFSGRQFPNYSSELNVNALELEDSALYLCASSLAGEAFFGQGTRLTVV.